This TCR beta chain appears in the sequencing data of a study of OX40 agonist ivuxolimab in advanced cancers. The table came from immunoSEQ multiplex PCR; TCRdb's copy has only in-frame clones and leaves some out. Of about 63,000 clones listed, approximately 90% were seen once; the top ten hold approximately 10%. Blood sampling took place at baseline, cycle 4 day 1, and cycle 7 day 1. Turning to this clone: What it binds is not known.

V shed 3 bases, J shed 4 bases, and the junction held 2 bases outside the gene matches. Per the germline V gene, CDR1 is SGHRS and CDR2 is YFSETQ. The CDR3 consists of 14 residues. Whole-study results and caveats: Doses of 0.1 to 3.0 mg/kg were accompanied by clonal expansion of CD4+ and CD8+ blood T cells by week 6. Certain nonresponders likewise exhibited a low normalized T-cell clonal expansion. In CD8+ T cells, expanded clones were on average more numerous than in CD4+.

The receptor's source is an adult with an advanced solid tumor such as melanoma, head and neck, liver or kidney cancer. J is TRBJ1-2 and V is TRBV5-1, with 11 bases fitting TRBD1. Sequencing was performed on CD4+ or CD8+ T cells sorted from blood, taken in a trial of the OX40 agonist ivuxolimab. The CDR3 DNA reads TGCGCCAGCAGCTCAGGGACAGGGGGCTATGGCTACACCTTC. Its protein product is CASSSGTGGYGYTF.